A single sample is the source of the 18 T cell receptor beta chains below, sequenced in a study of blood T cells in healthy people across ages. A second roughly 6 to 11 cycle PCR used barcoded and J-beta primers. TCRdb reprocessed the 5' RACE reads via MiXCR and lists one record per CDR3 protein. There are nearly 1 million distinct CDR3 sequences in the sample; roughly half occur only once, and over 20% lies in the top ten. The specimen sequenced was blood. Source of these receptors: a woman aged 55-69 years in good health.

The chain couples TRBV20-1 to TRBJ2-5, with a weak D call TRBD1 (6 bases). Germline CDR1 reads DFQATT; CDR2 reads SNEGSKA (reference sequence). Trimming cost V 3 bases and J 11 bases, with 22 bases left between them. The CDR3 has 14 residues. The CDR3 nucleotides are TGCAGTGCTAGTCTCCGGGACACTGCGGATGTACAGTACTTC. It translates to CSASLRDTADVQYF.

The rearrangement links TRBV7-3 to TRBJ2-3; weak D call: TRBD2 (6 bases). V shed 5 bases and J shed 4 bases, with 16 bases lying between them. This CDR3 region has 15 residues. CDR1 and CDR2 (germline): SGHTA, FQGTGA. The CDR3 bases are TGTGCCAGCAGCGCCCGCTCGGGAGTCCCAGATACGCAGTATTTT. It specifies CASSARSGVPDTQYF.

This clonotype was counted only a few times. This chain uses TRBV7-9 with TRBJ2-1; maybe TRBD1 (5 bases). V was trimmed by 5 bases and J by 7 bases, leaving 27 bases between them. CDR3 size: 18 residues. Germline CDR1 SEHNR, CDR2 FQNEAQ (reference sequence). CDR3 sequence (DNA): TGTGCCAGCAGCCTTCCGATACAGGACCGACGGGCGTGGAATGAGCAGTTCTTC. It is translated as CASSLPIQDRRAWNEQFF.

Worth noting for this clonotype: At one boundary the junction diverges from the germline segment, which might be a read error. The chain links TRBV15 to TRBJ2-3, with D perhaps matching TRBD1 or TRBD2 (5 bases each). The V gene's germline CDR1 is LNHNV and CDR2 YYDKDF (reference sequence). This CDR3 comprises 15 residues. The CDR3 DNA sequence: TGCGCCACCAGCAGAGATCAGGGAGTCGCAGACACGCAGTATTTT. It specifies CATSRDQGVADTQYF.

A few counts support this clonotype. This rearrangement joins TRBV20-1 to TRBJ2-3, with 12 bases lining up with TRBD2. The CDR3 totals 15 residues. J lost 5 bases, V lost 6 bases, and 9 bases had no gene match. From germline, CDR1 is DFQATT and CDR2 SNEGSKA (reference sequence). CDR3 region: CSAPRGGLAGDTQYF. CDR3 nucleotide sequence: TGCAGTGCCCCGAGGGGGGGACTAGCGGGAGATACGCAGTATTTT.

This clonotype was picked up one time. This rearrangement joins TRBV18 to TRBJ1-1; 9 nucleotides agree with TRBD1. Germline lookup yields CDR1 KGHSH and CDR2 LQKENI. The CDR3 spans 14 residues. Unmatched junction bases numbered 4, after V lost 1 base and J lost 7 bases. DNA for the CDR3: TGTGCCAGCTCACCACGAACAGGGGGCGTTGAAGCTTTCTTT. Its protein product is CASSPRTGGVEAFF. Complete variable domain (other parts from reference TRBV18 and TRBJ1-1): NAGVMQNPRHLVRRRGQEARLRCSPMKGHSHVYWYRQLPEEGLKFMVYLQKENIIDESGMPKERFSAEFPKEGPSILRIQQVVRGDSAAYFCASSPRTGGVEAFFGQGTRLTVV.

This chain uses TRBV20-1 with TRBJ1-5, with D possibly being TRBD1 (5 bases). The CDR3 has 14 amino acids. The germline gives CDR1 DFQATT, CDR2 SNEGSKA (reference sequence). Trimming cost V 6 bases and J 1 base, with 13 bases left between them. The CDR3 nucleotides read TGCAGTGCCATCCAGGGTAGCAGCAATCAGCCCCAGCATTTT. This sequence encodes CSAIQGSSNQPQHF.

For this clonotype: The junction differs from germline at one of its ends, possibly a read error. The chain links TRBV15 to TRBJ1-2; D might be TRBD1 (5 bases). This CDR3 comprises 17 residues. Germline values: CDR1 LNHNV, CDR2 YYDKDF (reference sequence). CDR3: CTTSRDLTVPSKDGYTF. The CDR3 DNA reads as TGTACCACCAGCAGAGATTTGACAGTTCCCTCTAAGGATGGCTACACCTTC.

V and J are TRBV7-8 and TRBJ2-1; 12 positions agree with TRBD2. CDR3 length: 15 residues. The V segment lost 6 bases and the J segment 10 bases; nucleotides outside the gene matches: 10. Per the germline V gene, CDR1 is SGHVS and CDR2 is FQNEAQ. CDR3 nucleotides: TGTGCCAGCAGTCCGAGACTAGCGGGAGCAAGGGAGCAGTTCTTC. This translates into CASSPRLAGAREQFF.

CDR3: CASSYSGTSGQETQYF. As DNA, the CDR3 is TGTGCCAGCAGTTACTCCGGGACTAGCGGCCAAGAGACCCAGTACTTC. V gene TRBV6-6 combines with J gene TRBJ2-5; TRBD2 agrees at 11 bases. Trimming removed 0 bases from V and 1 base from J; junction bases left unmatched: 1. CDR3 length: 16 residues. The germline CDR1 and CDR2 sequences are MNHNY and SVGAGI (reference sequence).

This chain's CDR3 is CASSLEANYGYTF. CDR3 in DNA: TGTGCCAGCAGCTTGGAAGCTAACTATGGCTACACCTTC. This chain joins TRBV28 and TRBJ1-2; D is ambiguous. Trimming stripped 6 bases from V and 0 bases from J, with 8 bases between. CDR3 length equals 13 residues. CDR1 MDHEN and CDR2 SYDVKM come from the germline V gene.

This chain joins TRBV7-3 and TRBJ2-3; tentatively, D is TRBD2 (5 bases). The CDR3 consists of 12 residues. V was cut by 1 base and J by 8 bases, with 7 bases left in between. In germline, CDR1 is SGHTA, CDR2 FQGTGA. The CDR3 nucleotides read TGTGCCAGCAGCTTAAACGAGGGTACGCAGTATTTT. Its protein product is CASSLNEGTQYF. Supplemented by reference TRBV7-3 and TRBJ2-3, the full variable domain reads GAGVSQTPSNKVTEKGKYVELRCDPISGHTALYWYRQSLGQGPEFLIYFQGTGAADDSGLPNDRFFAVRPEGSVSTLKIQRTERGDSAVYLCASSLNEGTQYFGPGTRLTVL.

This clonotype was seen only a few times. This chain uses TRBV10-3 with TRBJ2-1, with 10 bases aligning to TRBD1. The CDR3 runs 14 residues. The ends lost 6 bases at V and 6 bases at J; junction bases unmatched: 5. Germline V CDR1 and CDR2: ENHRY, SYGVKD. CDR3 region: CAIRGTGALNEQFF. The CDR3 DNA follows: TGTGCCATCAGGGGGACAGGGGCCCTCAATGAGCAGTTCTTC.

The chain employs TRBV15 and TRBJ1-5; D call uncertain. Deletions cut 0 bases from V and 3 bases from J, with 9 bases between. The CDR3 has 15 amino acids. CDR1 and CDR2 (germline): LNHNV, YYDKDF (reference sequence). The DNA for the CDR3 is TGTGCCACCAGCAGAGATCTGGCAGTCAATCAGCCCCAGCATTTT. Translated, it gives CATSRDLAVNQPQHF.

This chain joins TRBV9 and TRBJ2-3; D is perhaps TRBD1 or TRBD2 (5 bases each). CDR1 is SGDLS, CDR2 YYNGEE, per germline. With 4 bases removed from V and 5 bases from J, the gap between germline ends came to 17 bases. The CDR3 contains 15 residues. CDR3 in DNA: TGTGCCAGCAGCCCTGGGACCCTGAGGGGAGATACGCAGTATTTT. Amino acids: CASSPGTLRGDTQYF.

The rearrangement links TRBV19 to TRBJ1-2; D is unclear. Germline CDR1 reads LNHDA; CDR2 reads SQIVND (reference sequence). V was trimmed by 2 bases and J by 4 bases, leaving 11 bases between them. The CDR3 sequence is 14 residues long. CDR3 in DNA: TGTGCCAGTAGTATATCGCGGGATCTCTATGGCTACACCTTC. Translation gives CASSISRDLYGYTF.

V usage is TRBV2 and J usage is TRBJ2-6, with 8 bases identical to TRBD1. From germline, CDR1 is SNHLY and CDR2 FYNNEI. The CDR3 runs 16 residues. The V gene end was trimmed by 8 bases and the J gene end by 0 bases; junction bases not matched to a gene: 6. CDR3 amino acids: CASRVQGDSGANVLTF. The CDR3 DNA reads TGTGCCAGCCGGGTACAGGGGGACTCTGGGGCCAACGTCCTGACTTTC. The full variable domain, rest sourced from reference TRBV2 and TRBJ2-6, is EPEVTQTPSHQVTQMGQEVILRCVPISNHLYFYWYRQILGQKVEFLVSFYNNEISEKSEIFDDQFSVERPDGSNFTLKIRSTKLEDSAMYFCASRVQGDSGANVLTFGAGSRLTVL.

This sequence joins TRBV4-1 and TRBJ2-3; unclear D gene. The CDR3 has 14 residues. Trimming took off 6 bases at V and 5 bases at J, with 15 bases between the two ends. Germline-derived CDR1 and CDR2 are MGHRA and YSYEKL. The CDR3 spells CASRPVGARDTQYF. The CDR3 coding sequence is TGCGCCAGCAGACCAGTTGGCGCTCGAGATACGCAGTATTTT.